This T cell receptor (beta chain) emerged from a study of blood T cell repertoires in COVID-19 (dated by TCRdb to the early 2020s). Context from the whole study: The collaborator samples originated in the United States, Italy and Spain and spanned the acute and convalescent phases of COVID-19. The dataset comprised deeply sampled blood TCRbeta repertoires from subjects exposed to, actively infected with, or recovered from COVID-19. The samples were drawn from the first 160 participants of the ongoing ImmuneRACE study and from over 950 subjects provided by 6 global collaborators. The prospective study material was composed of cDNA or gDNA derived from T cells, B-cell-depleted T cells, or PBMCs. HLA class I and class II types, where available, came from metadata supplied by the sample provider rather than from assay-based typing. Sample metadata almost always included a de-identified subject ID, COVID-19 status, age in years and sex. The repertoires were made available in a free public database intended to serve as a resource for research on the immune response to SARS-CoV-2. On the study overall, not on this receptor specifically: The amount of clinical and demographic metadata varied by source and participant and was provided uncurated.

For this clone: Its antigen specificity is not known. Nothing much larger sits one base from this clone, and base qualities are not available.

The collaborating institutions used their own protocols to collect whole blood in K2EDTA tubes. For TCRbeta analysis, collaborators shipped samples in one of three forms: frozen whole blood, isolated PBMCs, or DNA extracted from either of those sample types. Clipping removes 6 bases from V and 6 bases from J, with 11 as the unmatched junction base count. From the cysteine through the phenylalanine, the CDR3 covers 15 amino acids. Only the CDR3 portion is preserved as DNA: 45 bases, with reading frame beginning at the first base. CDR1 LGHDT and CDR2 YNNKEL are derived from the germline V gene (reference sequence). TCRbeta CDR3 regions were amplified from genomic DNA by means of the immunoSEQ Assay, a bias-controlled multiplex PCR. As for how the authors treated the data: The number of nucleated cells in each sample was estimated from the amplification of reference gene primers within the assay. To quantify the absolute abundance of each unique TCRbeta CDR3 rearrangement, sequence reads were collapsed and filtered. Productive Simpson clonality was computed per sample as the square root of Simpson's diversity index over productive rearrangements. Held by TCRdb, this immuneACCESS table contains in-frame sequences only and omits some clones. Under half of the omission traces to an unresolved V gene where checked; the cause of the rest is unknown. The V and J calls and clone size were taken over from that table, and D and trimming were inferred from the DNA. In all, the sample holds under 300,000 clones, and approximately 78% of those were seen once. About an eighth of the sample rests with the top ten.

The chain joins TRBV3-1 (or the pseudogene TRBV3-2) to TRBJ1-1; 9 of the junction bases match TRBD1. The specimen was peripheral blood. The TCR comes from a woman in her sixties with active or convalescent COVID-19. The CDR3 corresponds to CASRRSGTGLPEAFF. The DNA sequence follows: TGTGCCAGCAGGCGGTCCGGGACAGGGCTCCCTGAAGCTTTCTTT.